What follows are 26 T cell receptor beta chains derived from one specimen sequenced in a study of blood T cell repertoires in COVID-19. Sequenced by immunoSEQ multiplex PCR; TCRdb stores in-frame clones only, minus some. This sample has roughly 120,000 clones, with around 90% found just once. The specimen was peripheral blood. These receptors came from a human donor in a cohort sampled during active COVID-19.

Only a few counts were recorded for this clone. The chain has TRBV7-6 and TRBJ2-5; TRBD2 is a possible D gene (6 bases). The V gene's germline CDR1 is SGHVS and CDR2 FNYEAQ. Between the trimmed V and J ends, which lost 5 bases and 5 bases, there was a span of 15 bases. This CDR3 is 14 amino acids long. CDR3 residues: CASSRSPGGETQYF. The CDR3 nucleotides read TGTGCCAGCAGCCGATCGCCCGGAGGGGAGACCCAGTACTTC.

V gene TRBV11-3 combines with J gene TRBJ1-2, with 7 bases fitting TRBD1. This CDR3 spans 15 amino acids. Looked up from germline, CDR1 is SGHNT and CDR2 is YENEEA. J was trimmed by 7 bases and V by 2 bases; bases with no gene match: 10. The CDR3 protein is CASSLTQGVPSGYTF. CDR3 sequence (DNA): TGTGCCAGCAGCTTAACGCAGGGGGTTCCCAGTGGCTACACCTTC.

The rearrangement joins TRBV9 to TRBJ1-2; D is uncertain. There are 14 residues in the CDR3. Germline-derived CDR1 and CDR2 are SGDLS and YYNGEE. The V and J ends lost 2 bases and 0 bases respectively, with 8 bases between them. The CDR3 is CASSVLGANYGYTF. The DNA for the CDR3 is TGTGCCAGCAGCGTCTTAGGAGCTAACTATGGCTACACCTTC.

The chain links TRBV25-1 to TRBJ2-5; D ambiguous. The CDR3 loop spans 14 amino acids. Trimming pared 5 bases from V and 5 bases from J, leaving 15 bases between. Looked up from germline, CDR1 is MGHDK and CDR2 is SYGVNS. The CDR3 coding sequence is TGTGCCAGCAGTCCACGACAACTCCGGGAGACCCAGTACTTC. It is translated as CASSPRQLRETQYF.

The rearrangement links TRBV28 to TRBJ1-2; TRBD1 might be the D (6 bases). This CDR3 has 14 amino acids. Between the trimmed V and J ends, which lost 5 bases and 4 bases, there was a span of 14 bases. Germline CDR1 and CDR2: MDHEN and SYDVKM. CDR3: CASSGRGAVYGYTF. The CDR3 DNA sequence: TGTGCCAGCAGTGGTCGGGGGGCAGTCTATGGCTACACCTTC.

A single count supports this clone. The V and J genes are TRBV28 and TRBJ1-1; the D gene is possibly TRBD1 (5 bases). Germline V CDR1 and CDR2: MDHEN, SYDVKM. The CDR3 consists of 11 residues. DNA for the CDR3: TGTGTTACGACAGCGAACACTGAAGCTTTCTTT. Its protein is CVTTANTEAFF.

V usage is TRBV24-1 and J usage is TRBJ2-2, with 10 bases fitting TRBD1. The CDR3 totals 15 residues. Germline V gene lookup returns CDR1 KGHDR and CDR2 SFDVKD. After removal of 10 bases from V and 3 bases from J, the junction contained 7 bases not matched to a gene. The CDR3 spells CATRQGAMDTGELFF. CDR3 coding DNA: TGTGCCACAAGACAGGGGGCGATGGACACCGGGGAGCTGTTTTTT.

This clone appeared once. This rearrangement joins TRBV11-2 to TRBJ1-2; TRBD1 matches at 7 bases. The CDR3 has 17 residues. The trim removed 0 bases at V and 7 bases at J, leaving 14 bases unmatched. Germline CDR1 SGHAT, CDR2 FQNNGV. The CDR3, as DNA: TGTGCCAGCAGCTTAGATCTGTTTCTCGAGACAGGGCCTGGCTACACCTTC. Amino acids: CASSLDLFLETGPGYTF.

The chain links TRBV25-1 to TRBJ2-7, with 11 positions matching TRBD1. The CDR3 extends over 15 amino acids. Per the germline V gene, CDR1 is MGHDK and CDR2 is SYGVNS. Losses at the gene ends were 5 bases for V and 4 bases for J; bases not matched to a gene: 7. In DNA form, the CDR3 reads TGTGCCAGCAGTAAAGGGGGGACAGGGGGTTACGAGCAGTACTTC. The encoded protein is CASSKGGTGGYEQYF.

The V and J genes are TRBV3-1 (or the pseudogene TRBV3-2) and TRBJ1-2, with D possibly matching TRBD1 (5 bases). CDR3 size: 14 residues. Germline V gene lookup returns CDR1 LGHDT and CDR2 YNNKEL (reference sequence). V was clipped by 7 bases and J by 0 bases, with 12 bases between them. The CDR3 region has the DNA TGTGCCAGCACTACGGGGGTAGCTAACTATGGCTACACCTTC. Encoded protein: CASTTGVANYGYTF.

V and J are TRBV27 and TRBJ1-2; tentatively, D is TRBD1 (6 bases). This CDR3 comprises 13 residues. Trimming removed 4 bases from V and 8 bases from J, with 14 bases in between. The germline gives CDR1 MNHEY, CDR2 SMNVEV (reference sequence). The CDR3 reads CASSSRGFNGYTF. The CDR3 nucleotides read TGTGCCAGCAGTTCCAGGGGCTTTAACGGCTACACCTTC.

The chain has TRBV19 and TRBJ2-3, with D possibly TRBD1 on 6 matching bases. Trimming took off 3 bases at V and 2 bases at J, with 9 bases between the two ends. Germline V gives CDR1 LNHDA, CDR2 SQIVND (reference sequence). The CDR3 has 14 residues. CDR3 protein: CASSITGTTDTQYF. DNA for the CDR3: TGTGCCAGTAGTATTACAGGGACCACAGATACGCAGTATTTT.

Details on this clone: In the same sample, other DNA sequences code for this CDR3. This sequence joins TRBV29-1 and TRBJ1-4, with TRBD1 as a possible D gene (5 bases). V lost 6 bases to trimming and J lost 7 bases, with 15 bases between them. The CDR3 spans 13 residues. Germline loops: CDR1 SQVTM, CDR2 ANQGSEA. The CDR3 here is CSVRAGGGEKLFF. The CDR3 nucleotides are TGCAGCGTCAGGGCGGGGGGTGGTGAAAAACTGTTTTTT.

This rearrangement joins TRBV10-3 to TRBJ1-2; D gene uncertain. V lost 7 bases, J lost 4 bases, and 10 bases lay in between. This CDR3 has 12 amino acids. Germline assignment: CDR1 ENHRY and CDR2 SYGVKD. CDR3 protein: CAIKQTIYGYTF. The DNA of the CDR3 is TGTGCCATCAAACAGACAATCTATGGCTACACCTTC.

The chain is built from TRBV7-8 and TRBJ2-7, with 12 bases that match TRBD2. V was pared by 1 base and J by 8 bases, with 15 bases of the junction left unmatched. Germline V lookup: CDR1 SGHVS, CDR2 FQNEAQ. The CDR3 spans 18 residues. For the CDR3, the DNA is TGTGCCAGCAGCTTAGTTGGGCTAGCGGGAGGGCAACAGGGGAAGCAGTACTTC. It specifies CASSLVGLAGGQQGKQYF.

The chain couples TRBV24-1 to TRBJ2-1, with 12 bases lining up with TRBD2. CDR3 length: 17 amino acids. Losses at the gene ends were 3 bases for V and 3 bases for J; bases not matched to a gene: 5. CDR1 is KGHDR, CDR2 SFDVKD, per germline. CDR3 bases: TGTGCCACCAGTGATCCCCTACTAGCGGGGGGCTACAATGAGCAGTTCTTC. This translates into CATSDPLLAGGYNEQFF.

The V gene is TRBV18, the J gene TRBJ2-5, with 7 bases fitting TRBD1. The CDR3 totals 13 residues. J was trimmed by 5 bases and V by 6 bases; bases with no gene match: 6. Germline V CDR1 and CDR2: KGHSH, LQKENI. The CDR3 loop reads CASSQGGGETQYF. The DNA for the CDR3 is TGTGCCAGCTCCCAAGGGGGCGGGGAGACCCAGTACTTC.

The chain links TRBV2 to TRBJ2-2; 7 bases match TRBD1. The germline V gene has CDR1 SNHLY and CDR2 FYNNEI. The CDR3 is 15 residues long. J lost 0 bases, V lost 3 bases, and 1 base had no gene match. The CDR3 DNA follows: TGTGCCAGCAGTGAGGGGACAGCGAACACCGGGGAGCTGTTTTTT. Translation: CASSEGTANTGELFF.

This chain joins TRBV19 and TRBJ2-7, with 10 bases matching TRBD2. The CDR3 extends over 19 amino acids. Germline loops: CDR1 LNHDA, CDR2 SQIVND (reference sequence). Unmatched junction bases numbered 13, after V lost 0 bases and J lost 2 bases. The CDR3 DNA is TGTGCCAGTAGTATAGAGGGAGGACTAGCGGTACCTTCCCCCTACGAGCAGTACTTC. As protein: CASSIEGGLAVPSPYEQYF. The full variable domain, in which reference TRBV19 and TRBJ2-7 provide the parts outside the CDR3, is DGGITQSPKYLFRKEGQNVTLSCEQNLNHDAMYWYRQDPGQGLRLIYYSQIVNDFQKGDIAEGYSVSREKKESFPLTVTSAQKNPTAFYLCASSIEGGLAVPSPYEQYFGPGTRLTVT.

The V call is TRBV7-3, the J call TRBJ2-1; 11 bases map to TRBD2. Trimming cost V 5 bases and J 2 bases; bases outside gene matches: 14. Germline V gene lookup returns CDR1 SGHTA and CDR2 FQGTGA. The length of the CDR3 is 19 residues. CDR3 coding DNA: TGTGCCAGCAGCCCATTCGGGAGTAGCGGGGGGGCCGCCTACAATGAGCAGTTCTTC. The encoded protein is CASSPFGSSGGAAYNEQFF.

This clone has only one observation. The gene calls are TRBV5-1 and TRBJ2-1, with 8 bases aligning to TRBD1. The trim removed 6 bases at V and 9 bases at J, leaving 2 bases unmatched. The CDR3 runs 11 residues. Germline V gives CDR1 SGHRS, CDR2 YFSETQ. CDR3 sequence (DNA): TGCGCCAGCACCGGACAGGGTGAGCAGTTCTTC. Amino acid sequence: CASTGQGEQFF.

Here the CDR3 reads CASHSTGPTNEKLFF. The DNA for the CDR3 is TGTGCCAGCCATTCGACAGGTCCAACTAATGAAAAACTGTTTTTT. The rearrangement uses TRBV5-4 and TRBJ1-4; TRBD1 might be the D (6 bases). Germline V gene lookup returns CDR1 SGHNT and CDR2 YYREEE (reference sequence). Trimming cost V 7 bases and J 0 bases, with 13 bases left between them. The CDR3 loop spans 15 amino acids.

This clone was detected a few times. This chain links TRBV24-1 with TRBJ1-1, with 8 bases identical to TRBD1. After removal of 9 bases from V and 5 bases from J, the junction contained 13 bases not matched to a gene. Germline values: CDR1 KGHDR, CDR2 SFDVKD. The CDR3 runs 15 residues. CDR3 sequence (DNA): TGTGCCACCCGTAGGACAGGGTCAGATTATACTGAAGCTTTCTTT. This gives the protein CATRRTGSDYTEAFF.

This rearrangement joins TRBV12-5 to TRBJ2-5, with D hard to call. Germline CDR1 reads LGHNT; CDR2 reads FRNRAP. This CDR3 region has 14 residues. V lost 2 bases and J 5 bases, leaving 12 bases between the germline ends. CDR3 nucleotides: TGTGCTAGTGGTTTGATACAGTATGGGGAGACCCAGTACTTC. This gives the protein CASGLIQYGETQYF.

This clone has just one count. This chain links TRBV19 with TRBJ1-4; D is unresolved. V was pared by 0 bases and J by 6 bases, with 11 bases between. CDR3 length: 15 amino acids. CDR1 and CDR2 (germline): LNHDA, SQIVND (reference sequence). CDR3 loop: CASSIDTEGDEKLFF. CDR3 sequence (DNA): TGTGCCAGTAGTATAGATACGGAAGGAGATGAAAAACTGTTTTTT.

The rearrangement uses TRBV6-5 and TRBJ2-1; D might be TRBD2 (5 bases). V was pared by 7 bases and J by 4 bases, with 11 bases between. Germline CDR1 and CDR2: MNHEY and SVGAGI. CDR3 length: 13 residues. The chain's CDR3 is CASKSGGYNEQFF. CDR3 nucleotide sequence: TGTGCCAGCAAGTCTGGCGGGTACAATGAGCAGTTCTTC.